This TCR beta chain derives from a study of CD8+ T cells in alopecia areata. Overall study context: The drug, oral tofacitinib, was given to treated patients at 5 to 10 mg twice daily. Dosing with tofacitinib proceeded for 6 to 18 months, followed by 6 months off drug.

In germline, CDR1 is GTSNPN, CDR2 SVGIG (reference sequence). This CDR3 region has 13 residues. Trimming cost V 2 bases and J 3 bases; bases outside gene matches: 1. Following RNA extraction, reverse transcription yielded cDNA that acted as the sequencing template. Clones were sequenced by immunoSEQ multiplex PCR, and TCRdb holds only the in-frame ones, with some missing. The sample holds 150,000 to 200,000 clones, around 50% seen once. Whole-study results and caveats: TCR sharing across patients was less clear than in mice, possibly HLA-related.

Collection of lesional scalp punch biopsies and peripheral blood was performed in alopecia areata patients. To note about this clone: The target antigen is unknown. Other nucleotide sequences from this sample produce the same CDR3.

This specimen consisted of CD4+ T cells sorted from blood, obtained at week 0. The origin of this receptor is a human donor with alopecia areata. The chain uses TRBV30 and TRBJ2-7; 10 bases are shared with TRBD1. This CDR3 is CAWSRDRGYEQYF. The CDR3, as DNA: TGTGCCTGGAGTCGGGACAGGGGCTACGAGCAGTACTTC.